These 13 T cell receptor beta chains came from one sample sequenced in a study of response to subunit inactivated influenza vaccine (dated by TCRdb to 2017 to 2018). The intended sense of this specimen's time point label: more than 40 days after influenza vaccine administration. The library was produced with RT-PCR. Sequenced using an Illumina HiSeq 2500. TCRdb passed the public sequencing reads through fastp at Q25 and MiXCR, retaining productive beta sequences. Identical CDR3 proteins give one entry, which carries the most common genes and DNA. This sample comprises about 500,000 distinct CDR3 sequences, over 10% of them detected only once. Approximately 14% of the sample is taken by the ten largest. The input for sequencing was PBMCs from blood, taken about 40 days after vaccination. All receptors derive from a man aged 50 to 59 who received an inactivated influenza vaccine. Donor details come from another sample of the same person, matched by shared clones.

A few counts support this clonotype. The rearrangement joins TRBV12-3 or TRBV12-4 to TRBJ1-2, with D hard to call. The CDR3 has 13 amino acids. Trimming left V 3 bases short and J 4 bases short, with 9 bases between. The CDR3 bases are TGTGCCAGCAGTTTGACCGAGATCTATGGCTACACCTTC. It encodes CASSLTEIYGYTF.

J is TRBJ1-1 and V is TRBV28; D is unresolved. V was shortened by 5 bases and J by 3 bases, with 10 bases between the two germline ends. Per the germline V gene, CDR1 is MDHEN and CDR2 is SYDVKM. CDR3 size: 13 residues. The CDR3 bases are TGTGCCAGCAGTCTCCAGCAGGACACTGAAGCTTTCTTT. It yields the protein CASSLQQDTEAFF.

Ten or more counts support this clonotype. J is TRBJ2-2 and V is TRBV4-3, with 8 bases identical to TRBD1. Looked up from germline, CDR1 is LGHNA and CDR2 is YSLEER. V shed 2 bases and J 7 bases; nucleotides not matched to a gene: 9. This CDR3 region has 16 residues. The CDR3 bases are TGCGCCAGCAGCCAACAGGGGGCGCGGGTCGGCGGGGAGCTGTTTTTT. Residues: CASSQQGARVGGELFF.

This clonotype was seen more than once but under ten times. The chain combines TRBV27 with TRBJ2-7, with 9 bases that match TRBD1. V trimming: 7 bases; J trimming: 5 bases; junction bases outside the gene matches: 12. The CDR3 covers 15 residues. Germline loops: CDR1 MNHEY, CDR2 SMNVEV (reference sequence). CDR3 DNA: TGTGCCAGCACCCCGGGACAGGGTCTCTTCGACGAGCAGTACTTC. Residues: CASTPGQGLFDEQYF.

This clonotype was detected a few times. This chain links TRBV7-9 with TRBJ2-7; 9 bases agree with TRBD2. The J segment lost 2 bases and the V segment lost 1 base, leaving 3 bases of the junction unmatched. Germline assignment: CDR1 SEHNR and CDR2 FQNEAQ (reference sequence). The CDR3 sequence is 15 residues long. The CDR3 DNA sequence: TGTGCCAGCAGCTTAGTCCTAGCGGGGACCTACGAGCAGTACTTC. Protein: CASSLVLAGTYEQYF.

The chain carries TRBV11-1 and TRBJ2-1; 14 nucleotides agree with TRBD2. Per germline, CDR1 SGHAT and CDR2 FQDESV (reference sequence). V trimming: 4 bases; J trimming: 6 bases; junction bases outside the gene matches: 14. This CDR3 comprises 19 residues. DNA of the CDR3: TGTGCCAGCAGCTCCACCCTGACTAGCGGGGGGGCGGTTGGCAATGAGCAGTTCTTC. It encodes CASSSTLTSGGAVGNEQFF.

The rearrangement uses TRBV10-3 and TRBJ2-7, with a tentative D call TRBD2 (8 bases). The germline V and J ends were trimmed by 10 bases and 0 bases, with 28 bases remaining between them. CDR1 is ENHRY, CDR2 SYGVKD, per germline. This CDR3 has 18 amino acids. The CDR3 here is CATRRGGLAGYYSYEQYF. DNA of the CDR3: TGTGCCACCCGACGAGGGGGCCTAGCGGGCTACTACTCCTACGAGCAGTACTTC.

The chain recombines TRBV18 with TRBJ1-6, with a weak D call TRBD1 (6 bases). The CDR3 loop spans 16 amino acids. The germline V and J ends were trimmed by 4 bases and 5 bases, with 15 bases remaining between them. The V gene's germline CDR1 is KGHSH and CDR2 LQKENI. CDR3 sequence reads: CASSLLPGQNNSPLHF. Written as DNA, the CDR3 is TGTGCCAGCTCACTTCTACCGGGACAAAATAATTCACCCCTCCACTTT.

The V and J genes are TRBV20-1 and TRBJ2-1, with TRBD2 as a possible D gene (6 bases). Trimming took off 1 base at V and 4 bases at J, with 14 bases between the two ends. The CDR3 consists of 15 residues. Germline CDR1 is DFQATT and CDR2 is SNEGSKA (reference sequence). The CDR3 nucleotides are TGCAGTGCTAGAGCAGGGCGGGGACCATACAATGAGCAGTTCTTC. Translation: CSARAGRGPYNEQFF.

The chain links TRBV4-3 to TRBJ2-5; D is undetermined. Per germline, CDR1 LGHNA and CDR2 YSLEER. The CDR3 extends over 14 amino acids. Deletions cut 0 bases from V and 3 bases from J, with 8 bases between. CDR3 coding DNA: TGCGCCAGCAGCCAAGATTTCGCAGAAGAGACCCAGTACTTC. Translated: CASSQDFAEETQYF.

This clonotype was recorded a few times. The rearrangement links TRBV12-3 or TRBV12-4 to TRBJ2-1; 8 bases line up with TRBD1. V was clipped by 0 bases and J by 7 bases; unmatched bases: 11. This CDR3 is built from 17 residues. CDR3 sequence: CASSLAPPRGPPNEQFF. For the CDR3, the DNA is TGTGCCAGCAGTTTAGCGCCCCCCAGGGGGCCACCTAATGAGCAGTTCTTC.

This chain links TRBV29-1 with TRBJ2-7; D is tentatively TRBD1 or TRBD2 (5 bases each). The CDR3 is made up of 14 amino acids. Per germline, CDR1 SQVTM and CDR2 ANQGSEA. Trimming took off 6 bases at V and 0 bases at J, with 15 bases between the two ends. The chain's CDR3 is CSVRTRESSYEQYF. The DNA for the CDR3 is TGCAGCGTGAGAACCAGGGAGAGCTCCTACGAGCAGTACTTC.

The gene calls are TRBV20-1 and TRBJ2-7; D possibly corresponds to TRBD1 (5 bases). In germline, CDR1 is DFQATT, CDR2 SNEGSKA (reference sequence). The CDR3 totals 15 residues. The ends were cut back, 1 base at V and 3 bases at J, with 16 bases in the middle. The CDR3 coding sequence is TGCAGTGCTAGAGGGTCCAGGGTCTTAGACTACGAGCAGTACTTC. This gives the protein CSARGSRVLDYEQYF.